This entry lists 5 T cell receptor beta chains sequenced from one sample in a study of identical twins. Each CDR3 protein is one row after TCRdb ran MiXCR on the 5' RACE reads. The table includes fewer than 500,000 distinct CDR3 sequences, 24% detected once. This sample was also put to use in a study of T cells expressing NK-cell markers.

The sample was CD4+ T cells sorted from blood. These TCRs come from a woman aged 18-29 years in good health.

V gene TRBV6-2 or TRBV6-3 combines with J gene TRBJ2-3, with TRBD2 matching over 11 bases. J lost 4 bases, V lost 6 bases, and 9 bases had no gene match. The CDR3 has 16 amino acids. Per the germline V gene, CDR1 is MNHEY and CDR2 is SVGEGT. DNA of the CDR3: TGTGCCAGCAGGATTAGCGGGAGGGCCGTCGCAGATACGCAGTATTTT. It specifies CASRISGRAVADTQYF.

The rearrangement links TRBV20-1 to TRBJ2-7; D unclear. The CDR3 covers 11 residues. CDR1 DFQATT and CDR2 SNEGSKA come from the germline V gene (reference sequence). V gave up 3 bases and J gave up 6 bases, with 9 bases separating them. The CDR3 DNA follows: TGCAGTGCTAGCGAATATCGCGAGCAGTACTTC. Translation: CSASEYREQYF.

This clonotype was seen only a few times. The chain carries TRBV6-2 or TRBV6-3 and TRBJ2-6; no clear D gene. Per germline, CDR1 MNHEY and CDR2 SVGEGT. This CDR3 has 16 residues. Trimming left V 5 bases short and J 0 bases short, with 11 bases between. The CDR3 loop reads CASSPLSSSGANVLTF. As DNA, the CDR3 is TGTGCCAGCAGTCCCCTATCCAGCTCTGGGGCCAACGTCCTGACTTTC.

The chain is built from TRBV12-3 or TRBV12-4 and TRBJ1-1; 9 bases match TRBD1. The CDR3 covers 12 residues. J lost 10 bases, V lost 5 bases, and 5 bases had no gene match. The CDR3 loop reads CASSPGQGAAFF. CDR3 in DNA: TGTGCCAGCAGTCCGGGACAGGGAGCAGCTTTCTTT.

This clonotype has just one count. The chain joins TRBV20-1 to TRBJ1-4; D is unclear. This CDR3 is built from 13 residues. Germline-derived CDR1 and CDR2 are DFQATT and SNEGSKA (reference sequence). Trimming took 3 bases from V and 4 from J, leaving 9 bases between them. CDR3: CSARGHNNEKLFF. In DNA, the CDR3 is TGCAGTGCTAGGGGTCATAATAATGAAAAACTGTTTTTT.